One and the same sample provided the 18 T cell receptor beta chains below, sequenced in a study of T cells after yellow fever vaccination. TCRdb processed the 5' RACE reads anew with MiXCR; each CDR3 protein has one entry. The sample holds tens of thousands of distinct CDR3 sequences; about 6.5% are singletons and the top ten take about 40%. This specimen was CD8+ T cells sorted from PBMCs, taken about 41 days after the first yellow fever vaccination. These receptor sequences come from a man aged 18 to 35 who received the YFV17D yellow fever vaccine.

At least ten counts were recorded for this clonotype. J is TRBJ2-3 and V is TRBV19, with D maybe TRBD2 (6 bases). Trimming left V 5 bases short and J 2 bases short, with 14 bases between. Germline CDR1 reads LNHDA; CDR2 reads SQIVND (reference sequence). This CDR3 contains 15 residues. CDR3 protein: CASSPPLASTDTQYF. In DNA, the CDR3 is TGTGCCAGTAGTCCTCCACTAGCCTCCACAGATACGCAGTATTTT. Full variable domain (outside the CDR3, taken from reference TRBV19 and TRBJ2-3): DGGITQSPKYLFRKEGQNVTLSCEQNLNHDAMYWYRQDPGQGLRLIYYSQIVNDFQKGDIAEGYSVSREKKESFPLTVTSAQKNPTAFYLCASSPPLASTDTQYFGPGTRLTVL.

This clonotype has just a few counts. The genes are TRBV11-2 and TRBJ2-7, with 10 bases aligning to TRBD1. Trimming at V came to 1 base and at J to 7 bases, leaving 10 bases not matched to a gene. The CDR3 contains 16 residues. CDR1 is SGHAT, CDR2 FQNNGV, per germline. The CDR3 spells CASSLASGTGVVEQYF. The CDR3 DNA reads TGTGCCAGCAGCTTAGCCTCCGGGACAGGGGTTGTGGAGCAGTACTTC.

This clonotype was found a few times. This chain links TRBV7-3 with TRBJ2-3; no clear D gene. CDR3 length equals 16 residues. The germline CDR1 and CDR2 sequences are SGHTA and FQGTGA. V was trimmed by 1 base and J by 3 bases, leaving 14 bases between them. The CDR3 loop reads CASSLIRTGGTDTQYF. CDR3 in DNA: TGTGCCAGCAGCTTAATACGGACGGGTGGGACAGATACGCAGTATTTT.

V usage is TRBV15 and J usage is TRBJ2-5, with D hard to call. Germline loops: CDR1 LNHNV, CDR2 YYDKDF (reference sequence). The CDR3 sequence is 16 residues long. Trimming cost V 2 bases and J 2 bases, with 15 bases left between them. The CDR3 reads CATSRPRSGGQETQYF. The CDR3 DNA follows: TGTGCCACCAGCAGACCCAGATCGGGTGGGCAAGAGACCCAGTACTTC.

This clonotype was seen many times. This chain connects TRBV18 to TRBJ2-3; D unclear. Per the germline V gene, CDR1 is KGHSH and CDR2 is LQKENI. The length of the CDR3 is 13 residues. Trimming removed 0 bases from V and 5 bases from J, with 6 bases in between. The CDR3 spells CASSPPLEDTQYF. CDR3 coding DNA: TGTGCCAGCTCACCACCGTTAGAAGATACGCAGTATTTT.

This clonotype has a count of ten or more. The gene calls are TRBV4-3 and TRBJ2-1; 8 nucleotides match TRBD2. Trimming removed 0 bases from V and 7 bases from J; junction bases left unmatched: 5. The CDR3 loop spans 15 amino acids. Germline CDR1 reads LGHNA; CDR2 reads YSLEER. CDR3 protein: CASSQDGGAKNEQFF. CDR3 sequence (DNA): TGCGCCAGCAGCCAAGACGGGGGGGCTAAAAATGAGCAGTTCTTC.

J is TRBJ1-1 and V is TRBV20-1; D gene ambiguous. The V end lost 6 bases, the J end lost 10 bases, and 27 bases lay between the germline ends. The CDR3 runs to 15 residues. Germline V lookup: CDR1 DFQATT, CDR2 SNEGSKA (reference sequence). In nucleotides, the CDR3 is TGCAGTGCGCCCCGCGCGGGGTCCAGTCCCCAGCGAGCTTTCTTT. It specifies CSAPRAGSSPQRAFF.

This clonotype was observed a few times. The V call is TRBV4-3, the J call TRBJ1-1, with a possible D match to TRBD1 (5 bases). The germline gives CDR1 LGHNA, CDR2 YSLEER. This CDR3 is 16 amino acids long. Trimming took 4 bases from V and 1 from J, leaving 16 bases between them. CDR3 DNA: TGCGCCAGCAGCCCCGGTCTCAGGGCCCAGAACACTGAAGCTTTCTTT. It codes for CASSPGLRAQNTEAFF.

This clonotype was counted ten times or more. J is TRBJ2-1 and V is TRBV7-6, with D hard to call. Germline-derived CDR1 and CDR2 are SGHVS and FNYEAQ. The CDR3 is 12 residues long. V was pared by 5 bases and J by 10 bases, with 12 bases between. CDR3 protein: CASSPNGGEQFF. The CDR3 nucleotides are TGTGCCAGCAGCCCGAATGGTGGCGAGCAGTTCTTC.

This chain uses TRBV13 with TRBJ2-3; 15 bases are a match to TRBD2. V lost 1 base, J lost 2 bases, and 7 bases stayed unmatched. The length of the CDR3 is 19 residues. Germline V gene data show CDR1 as PRHDT and CDR2 as FYEKMQ (reference sequence). CDR3 coding DNA: TGTGCCAGCAGCTTAGAAGGGACTAGCGGGGGGTCCTACACAGATACGCAGTATTTT. This encodes CASSLEGTSGGSYTDTQYF. Using reference TRBV13 and TRBJ2-3 for the parts outside the CDR3, the full variable domain is AAGVIQSPRHLIKEKRETATLKCYPIPRHDTVYWYQQGPGQDPQFLISFYEKMQSDKGSIPDRFSAQQFSDYHSELNMSSLELGDSALYFCASSLEGTSGGSYTDTQYFGPGTRLTVL.

This clonotype has just a few counts. At one of its ends the junction is not consistent with the germline gene, which may arise from a read error. The chain couples TRBV5-1 to TRBJ1-1, with a weak D call TRBD1 (5 bases). The CDR3 sequence is 15 residues long. CDR1 SGHRS and CDR2 YFSETQ come from the germline V gene. CDR3 sequence reads: CASSYTGTQNAEAFF. CDR3 DNA sequence: TGCGCCAGCAGTTACACCGGGACCCAGAACGCTGAAGCTTTCTTT.

This chain's CDR3 is CASSPFASTDTQYF. Here the CDR3 DNA reads TGTGCCAGCAGCCCCTTCGCTAGCACAGATACGCAGTATTTT. The rearrangement links TRBV7-2 to TRBJ2-3; D remains ambiguous. Germline loops: CDR1 SGHTA, CDR2 FQGNSA. V lost 5 bases, J lost 0 bases, and 9 bases lay in between. This CDR3 is 14 amino acids long.

The gene calls are TRBV11-2 and TRBJ2-3; D may be TRBD1 (5 bases). V was trimmed by 2 bases and J by 2 bases, leaving 17 bases between them. Germline V gene sequence: CDR1 SGHAT, CDR2 FQNNGV. This CDR3 is built from 17 residues. The CDR3 protein is CASSLFGADSPTDTQYF. CDR3 nucleotide sequence: TGTGCCAGCAGCTTATTTGGGGCAGACTCCCCCACAGATACGCAGTATTTT.

This clonotype was counted many times. The J gene is TRBJ2-7, the V gene TRBV6-5; 7 bases are a match to TRBD1. This CDR3 has 14 amino acids. Germline lookup yields CDR1 MNHEY and CDR2 SVGAGI. Trimming cost V 2 bases and J 3 bases; bases outside gene matches: 4. The CDR3 region has the DNA TGTGCCAGCAGTTACGGGACAGCCCTCTACGAGCAGTACGTC. It codes for CASSYGTALYEQYV.

This clonotype has at least ten counts. V is TRBV7-9 and J is TRBJ1-4; D call uncertain. The CDR3 spans 15 residues. Trimming took 3 bases from V and 3 from J, leaving 11 bases between them. CDR1 is SEHNR and CDR2 is FQNEAQ in the germline V gene (reference sequence). CDR3 coding DNA: TGTGCCAGCAGCTTTGCGGCCGGACCTAATGAAAAACTGTTTTTT. Its translation: CASSFAAGPNEKLFF. Drawing the rest from reference TRBV7-9 and TRBJ1-4, the complete variable domain is DTGVSQNPRHKITKRGQNVTFRCDPISEHNRLYWYRQTLGQGPEFLTYFQNEAQLEKSRLLSDRFSAERPKGSFSTLEIQRTEQGDSAMYLCASSFAAGPNEKLFFGSGTQLSVL.

This clonotype is medium-sized by share. V and J are TRBV18 and TRBJ2-7; D gene ambiguous. Looked up from germline, CDR1 is KGHSH and CDR2 is LQKENI. Trimming removed 5 bases at V and 3 bases at J, with 8 bases between. CDR3 length: 12 amino acids. The CDR3 nucleotides are TGTGCCAGCTCAACCTCAGGCTACGAGCAGTACTTC. It translates to CASSTSGYEQYF.

There are many counts of this clonotype. The CDR3 loop reads CASSFQGAWTEAFF. The DNA for the CDR3 is TGTGCCAGCAGTTTCCAGGGGGCCTGGACTGAAGCTTTCTTT. This rearrangement joins TRBV12-3 or TRBV12-4 to TRBJ1-1, with 8 bases lining up with TRBD1. V was clipped by 3 bases and J by 5 bases; unmatched bases: 5. There are 14 residues in the CDR3.

This clonotype has more than one count but fewer than ten. The chain recombines TRBV7-9 with TRBJ1-1, with D perhaps TRBD1 (5 bases). From germline, CDR1 is SEHNR and CDR2 FQNEAQ (reference sequence). There are 14 residues in the CDR3. Trimming shortened V by 6 bases and J by 5 bases, and 16 bases separated the two germline ends. Here the CDR3 reads CASRVQDSQTEAFF. The DNA for the CDR3 is TGTGCCAGCAGGGTACAGGATTCGCAAACTGAAGCTTTCTTT.